The 32 T cell receptor beta chains below come from one sample, sequenced in a study of cytomegalovirus exposure and HLA in healthy donors. A multiplex PCR was run with 60 Vbeta primers and 13 Jbeta primers. Profiled with immunoSEQ multiplex PCR; TCRdb holds only in-frame clones, not every one. The data show about 89,000 clones, 60% to 70% seen once. The sequenced material came from PBMCs. The receptor source for this set is a woman aged 25 to 39 in good health and CMV-seronegative.

The chain is built from TRBV19 and TRBJ1-1; perhaps TRBD1 as D (6 bases). The CDR3 has 15 residues. The germline gives CDR1 LNHDA, CDR2 SQIVND (reference sequence). CDR3 sequence reads: CAILRDTLRGTEAFF. DNA for the CDR3: TGTGCGATACTCCGGGACACGCTGCGAGGGACTGAAGCTTTCTTT.

This clone occurred once. The rearrangement uses TRBV5-1 and TRBJ1-1, with TRBD1 matching over 11 bases. The J segment lost 4 bases and the V segment lost 4 bases, leaving 15 bases of the junction unmatched. Germline V lookup: CDR1 SGHRS, CDR2 YFSETQ. The CDR3 contains 18 residues. DNA for the CDR3: TGCGCCAGCAGCCTAGTGGGGACAGGGGGTGGATTGGGCACTGAAGCTTTCTTT. This sequence encodes CASSLVGTGGGLGTEAFF. Full variable domain (outside the CDR3, taken from reference TRBV5-1 and TRBJ1-1): KAGVTQTPRYLIKTRGQQVTLSCSPISGHRSVSWYQQTPGQGLQFLFEYFSETQRNKGNFPGRFSGRQFSNSRSEMNVSTLELGDSALYLCASSLVGTGGGLGTEAFFGQGTRLTVV.

The rearrangement uses TRBV5-1 and TRBJ1-1; D might be TRBD1 (5 bases). This CDR3 is 15 amino acids long. V lost 0 bases, J lost 0 bases, and 9 bases lay in between. Per germline, CDR1 SGHRS and CDR2 YFSETQ. This chain's CDR3 is CASSLEVRVNTEAFF. CDR3 nucleotide sequence: TGCGCCAGCAGCTTGGAAGTCAGGGTGAACACTGAAGCTTTCTTT.

The V gene is TRBV6-5, the J gene TRBJ2-7; 8 bases line up with TRBD2. The V gene end was trimmed by 4 bases and the J gene end by 4 bases; junction bases not matched to a gene: 3. The CDR3 contains 13 residues. The germline V gene has CDR1 MNHEY and CDR2 SVGAGI. The CDR3 reads CASSSGLGYEQYF. CDR3 coding DNA: TGTGCCAGCAGTTCGGGACTAGGGTACGAGCAGTACTTC.

This clone was counted only a few times. The chain has TRBV5-1 and TRBJ1-3; 9 positions match TRBD1. The CDR3 covers 16 residues. The V gene end was trimmed by 0 bases and the J gene end by 2 bases; junction bases not matched to a gene: 3. Germline CDR1 is SGHRS and CDR2 is YFSETQ. CDR3 coding DNA: TGCGCCAGCAGCTTGGAACGGACAGGGGCTGGAAACACCATATATTTT. Residues: CASSLERTGAGNTIYF.

In its sample, this clone was seen a few times. This chain joins TRBV28 and TRBJ2-7, with 10 bases fitting TRBD2. Germline assignment: CDR1 MDHEN and CDR2 SYDVKM. The CDR3 is 14 residues long. With 7 bases clipped from V and 2 bases from J, the junction kept 5 bases outside the gene matches. The CDR3 protein is CASTWGTSAYEQYF. Written as DNA, the CDR3 is TGTGCCAGCACCTGGGGGACTAGCGCCTACGAGCAGTACTTC.

This rearrangement joins TRBV20-1 to TRBJ2-3; the match to TRBD1 covers 8 bases. The CDR3 runs 11 residues. The germline V gene encodes CDR1 DFQATT and CDR2 SNEGSKA (reference sequence). After removal of 6 bases from V and 4 bases from J, the junction contained 0 bases not matched to a gene. The CDR3 loop reads CSADRADTQYF. In DNA, the CDR3 is TGCAGTGCGGACAGGGCAGATACGCAGTATTTT.

This clone was recorded a few times. The chain employs TRBV14 and TRBJ2-5; maybe TRBD2 (6 bases). Germline CDR1 SGHDN, CDR2 FVKESK. V was shortened by 2 bases and J by 5 bases, with 18 bases between the two germline ends. The CDR3 contains 16 residues. CDR3 sequence reads: CASSQNTGTPQETQYF. Here the CDR3 DNA reads TGTGCCAGCAGCCAAAATACCGGGACTCCACAGGAGACCCAGTACTTC.

The genes are TRBV14 and TRBJ1-2; D call uncertain. This CDR3 has 14 amino acids. Trimming left V 1 base short and J 0 bases short, with 6 bases between. Germline V gene sequence: CDR1 SGHDN, CDR2 FVKESK. This CDR3 reads CASSQGQANYGYTF. CDR3 DNA: TGTGCCAGCAGCCAAGGTCAGGCTAACTATGGCTACACCTTC.

The rearrangement links TRBV7-8 to TRBJ1-1; no reliable D call. Per the germline V gene, CDR1 is SGHVS and CDR2 is FQNEAQ. This CDR3 comprises 13 residues. Trimming took 5 bases from V and 2 from J, leaving 9 bases between them. CDR3 bases: TGTGCCAGCAGCCCCGGCGGAAACACTGAAGCTTTCTTT. Translation gives CASSPGGNTEAFF. Full variable domain (outside the CDR3, taken from reference TRBV7-8 and TRBJ1-1): GAGVSQSPRYKVAKRGQDVALRCDPISGHVSLFWYQQALGQGPEFLTYFQNEAQLDKSGLPSDRFFAERPEGSVSTLKIQRTQQEDSAVYLCASSPGGNTEAFFGQGTRLTVV.

This chain links TRBV25-1 with TRBJ1-1; possibly TRBD1 for D (6 bases). CDR1 and CDR2 (germline): MGHDK, SYGVNS. V gave up 3 bases and J gave up 3 bases, with 14 bases separating them. This CDR3 has 15 amino acids. CDR3 residues: CASSDPPGVDTEAFF. In nucleotides, the CDR3 is TGTGCCAGCAGTGACCCCCCAGGGGTTGACACTGAAGCTTTCTTT.

The rearrangement links TRBV18 to TRBJ1-4, with 10 bases aligning to TRBD1. Looked up from germline, CDR1 is KGHSH and CDR2 is LQKENI. CDR3 size: 14 residues. V lost 7 bases and J lost 7; bases outside the gene matches: 6. CDR3 DNA: TGTGCCAGCTTCCGGGACAGGGGTGTTGAAAAACTGTTTTTT. Protein product: CASFRDRGVEKLFF.

The chain employs TRBV27 and TRBJ2-7; D is undetermined. V lost 6 bases to trimming and J lost 6 bases, with 24 bases between them. Germline lookup yields CDR1 MNHEY and CDR2 SMNVEV (reference sequence). The CDR3 spans 16 residues. The CDR3 DNA follows: TGTGCCAGCAGCGCGACCGGGTCGGCGTTACTACGCGAGCAGTACTTC. It translates to CASSATGSALLREQYF.

V usage is TRBV9 and J usage is TRBJ2-3, with 10 bases aligning to TRBD2. Germline V gene lookup returns CDR1 SGDLS and CDR2 YYNGEE. The CDR3 is made up of 16 amino acids. With 1 base clipped from V and 2 bases from J, the junction kept 4 bases outside the gene matches. Here the CDR3 DNA reads TGTGCCAGCAGCGTACGACTAGCGGGTCCCACAGATACGCAGTATTTT. Translated: CASSVRLAGPTDTQYF.

The V gene is TRBV7-2, the J gene TRBJ2-5; D uncertain. In germline, CDR1 is SGHTA, CDR2 FQGNSA. The length of the CDR3 is 15 residues. V dropped 5 bases and J dropped 4 bases, with 17 bases sitting between them. CDR3 residues: CASSRTLVSPETQYF. CDR3 in DNA: TGTGCCAGCAGCCGAACATTGGTTTCACCAGAGACCCAGTACTTC.

The V and J genes are TRBV27 and TRBJ2-4; 7 positions match TRBD1. The CDR3 totals 14 residues. Unmatched junction bases numbered 5, after V lost 5 bases and J lost 4 bases. The germline gives CDR1 MNHEY, CDR2 SMNVEV (reference sequence). CDR3 nucleotide sequence: TGTGCCAGCAGTAACCCGGGACAGAAAAACATTCAGTACTTC. It specifies CASSNPGQKNIQYF.

The chain is built from TRBV19 and TRBJ2-6; D might be TRBD2 (7 bases). Germline CDR1 and CDR2: LNHDA and SQIVND (reference sequence). The V end was cut by 3 bases, the J end by 3 bases, with 12 bases between. This CDR3 has 16 residues. As DNA, the CDR3 is TGTGCCAGTAGTATCGAGGGGGGGAGTGGGGCCAACGTCCTGACTTTC. Its protein is CASSIEGGSGANVLTF.

J is TRBJ2-7 and V is TRBV27; 7 bases map to TRBD1. CDR3 length equals 14 residues. Per the germline V gene, CDR1 is MNHEY and CDR2 is SMNVEV (reference sequence). The junction had 6 bases not matched to a gene; V was cut back by 3 bases and J by 4 bases. This chain's CDR3 is CASSFDRDGYEQYF. In nucleotides, the CDR3 is TGTGCCAGCAGTTTCGACAGGGACGGGTACGAGCAGTACTTC.

The chain recombines TRBV6-1 with TRBJ2-7; 8 bases are a match to TRBD2. The ends lost 7 bases at V and 3 bases at J; junction bases unmatched: 11. This CDR3 region has 15 residues. CDR1 and CDR2 from the germline V gene are MNHNS and SASEGT. CDR3 nucleotide sequence: TGTGCCAGCAATGACCCCCCGGGAGGGTTCTACGAGCAGTACTTC. It translates to CASNDPPGGFYEQYF.

The CDR3 DNA reads TGCGCCAGCAGCTTGGTATCAGGACTAGAGGAGAACACTGAAGCTTTCTTT. Its translation is CASSLVSGLEENTEAFF. This chain uses TRBV5-1 with TRBJ1-1, with D hard to call. Germline CDR1 SGHRS, CDR2 YFSETQ. With 0 bases removed from V and 1 base from J, the gap between germline ends came to 16 bases. The CDR3 spans 17 residues.

The rearrangement joins TRBV5-6 to TRBJ2-1; 8 nucleotides agree with TRBD1. Germline trimming cut 4 bases from V and 6 bases from J; bases unmatched to any gene: 6. The CDR3 sequence is 14 residues long. Germline assignment: CDR1 SGHDT and CDR2 YYEEEE. CDR3 coding DNA: TGTGCCAGCAGCCAGACAGGGGAGGCCAATGAGCAGTTCTTC. Translated, it gives CASSQTGEANEQFF.

The gene calls are TRBV14 and TRBJ2-1, with D perhaps matching TRBD2 (7 bases). Trimming left V 1 base short and J 9 bases short, with 16 bases between. The CDR3 spans 15 residues. Germline V gene lookup returns CDR1 SGHDN and CDR2 FVKESK. The CDR3 here is CASSQVGGQFVEQFF. The CDR3 bases are TGTGCCAGCAGCCAAGTGGGGGGGCAATTCGTTGAGCAGTTCTTC.

The table lists this clone with a few counts. This rearrangement joins TRBV4-2 to TRBJ1-1; 11 bases map to TRBD1. The CDR3 covers 17 residues. Germline loops: CDR1 LGHNA, CDR2 YNFKEQ. With 2 bases clipped from V and 1 base from J, the junction kept 6 bases outside the gene matches. In DNA, the CDR3 is TGTGCCAGCAGCCAACGGACAGGGGGCATAGGGAACACTGAAGCTTTCTTT. Translated, it gives CASSQRTGGIGNTEAFF.

This chain connects TRBV18 to TRBJ2-2; 9 nucleotides match TRBD1. Germline lookup yields CDR1 KGHSH and CDR2 LQKENI. V trimming: 2 bases; J trimming: 8 bases; junction bases outside the gene matches: 3. The CDR3 loop spans 14 amino acids. Written as DNA, the CDR3 is TGTGCCAGCTCACCAAGGACAGGGGAAGGGGAGCTGTTTTTT. Encoded protein: CASSPRTGEGELFF.

The genes are TRBV7-2 and TRBJ2-5, with 11 bases that match TRBD2. This CDR3 is 15 amino acids long. Germline CDR1 SGHTA, CDR2 FQGNSA. J was trimmed by 4 bases and V by 3 bases; bases with no gene match: 4. The CDR3 loop is CASSLLAGGLETQYF. CDR3 nucleotide sequence: TGTGCCAGCAGCTTGCTAGCGGGAGGACTAGAGACCCAGTACTTC.

The chain employs TRBV5-1 and TRBJ1-1; D is perhaps TRBD1 (5 bases). This CDR3 spans 12 amino acids. The V end was cut by 4 bases, the J end by 11 bases, with 15 bases between. Per germline, CDR1 SGHRS and CDR2 YFSETQ. The CDR3 nucleotides read TGCGCCAGCAGCCCACGGGACTTGGGGGCTTTCTTT. Protein product: CASSPRDLGAFF. The variable domain in full, with the rest retrieved from reference TRBV5-1 and TRBJ1-1, is KAGVTQTPRYLIKTRGQQVTLSCSPISGHRSVSWYQQTPGQGLQFLFEYFSETQRNKGNFPGRFSGRQFSNSRSEMNVSTLELGDSALYLCASSPRDLGAFFGQGTRLTVV.

This chain connects TRBV28 to TRBJ1-2; perhaps TRBD1 as D (5 bases). Trimming pared 2 bases from V and 1 base from J, leaving 11 bases between. This CDR3 has 15 amino acids. In germline, CDR1 is MDHEN, CDR2 SYDVKM. DNA of the CDR3: TGTGCCAGCAGTTTAAGGACATCTAATAACTATGGCTACACCTTC. Translated: CASSLRTSNNYGYTF.

The V gene is TRBV11-2, the J gene TRBJ2-1; no reliable D call. Trimming took 4 bases from V and 5 from J, leaving 6 bases between them. Germline loops: CDR1 SGHAT, CDR2 FQNNGV. The CDR3 runs 12 residues. The CDR3 here is CASSSLNNEQFF. The CDR3 nucleotides are TGTGCCAGCAGCTCCTTAAACAATGAGCAGTTCTTC.

This clone was seen more than once but under ten times. The same CDR3 can be traced to other DNA sequences in this sample. The rearrangement uses TRBV2 and TRBJ2-7; TRBD2 agrees at 7 bases. This CDR3 contains 13 residues. Per germline, CDR1 SNHLY and CDR2 FYNNEI. Trimming cost V 3 bases and J 3 bases; bases outside gene matches: 2. The DNA of the CDR3 is TGTGCCAGCAGTGAGGGGGGGATCTACGAGCAGTACTTC. Its translation is CASSEGGIYEQYF.

The chain recombines TRBV7-2 with TRBJ2-7, with 9 bases lining up with TRBD2. The CDR3 runs 16 residues. The germline V gene encodes CDR1 SGHTA and CDR2 FQGNSA. With V trimmed by 0 bases and J by 2 bases, 5 bases remained unmatched. This CDR3 is CASSLAPAGGAYEQYF. CDR3 in DNA: TGTGCCAGCAGCTTAGCCCCAGCGGGAGGCGCCTACGAGCAGTACTTC.

The genes are TRBV6-1 and TRBJ2-3, with 8 bases matching TRBD2. V shed 4 bases and J 0 bases; nucleotides not matched to a gene: 9. This CDR3 is 17 amino acids long. Looked up from germline, CDR1 is MNHNS and CDR2 is SASEGT. Written as DNA, the CDR3 is TGTGCCAGCAGTGTCGGGGGGGCTAGCGTAAGCACAGATACGCAGTATTTT. Its protein product is CASSVGGASVSTDTQYF.

This chain's CDR3 is CAISERGLAGGDTQYF. CDR3 DNA sequence: TGTGCCATCAGTGAAAGGGGACTAGCGGGAGGAGATACGCAGTATTTT. This chain uses TRBV10-3 with TRBJ2-3; 15 positions match TRBD2. The germline gives CDR1 ENHRY, CDR2 SYGVKD. Trimming removed 3 bases from V and 5 bases from J; junction bases left unmatched: 3. The CDR3 has 16 residues.